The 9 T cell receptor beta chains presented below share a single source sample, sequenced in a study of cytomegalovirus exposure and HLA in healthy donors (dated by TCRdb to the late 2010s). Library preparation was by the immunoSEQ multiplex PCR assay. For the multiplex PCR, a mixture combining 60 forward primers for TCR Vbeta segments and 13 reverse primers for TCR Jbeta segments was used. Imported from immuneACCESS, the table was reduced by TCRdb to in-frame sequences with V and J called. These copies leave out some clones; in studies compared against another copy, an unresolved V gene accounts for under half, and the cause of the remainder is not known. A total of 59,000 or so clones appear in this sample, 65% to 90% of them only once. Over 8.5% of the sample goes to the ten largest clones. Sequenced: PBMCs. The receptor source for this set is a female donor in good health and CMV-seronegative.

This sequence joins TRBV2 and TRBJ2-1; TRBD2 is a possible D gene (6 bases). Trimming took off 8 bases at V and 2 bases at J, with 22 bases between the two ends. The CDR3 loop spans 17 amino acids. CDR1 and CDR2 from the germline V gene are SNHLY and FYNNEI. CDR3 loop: CASEAGWGEGTYNEQFF. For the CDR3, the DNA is TGTGCCAGCGAGGCGGGGTGGGGGGAAGGAACCTACAATGAGCAGTTCTTC.

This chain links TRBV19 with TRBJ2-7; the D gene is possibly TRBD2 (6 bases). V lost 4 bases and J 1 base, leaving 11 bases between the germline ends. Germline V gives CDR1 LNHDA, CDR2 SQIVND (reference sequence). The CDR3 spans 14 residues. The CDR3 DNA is TGTGCCAGTAGTAAGATAGCGGATTCCTACGAGCAGTACTTC. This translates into CASSKIADSYEQYF. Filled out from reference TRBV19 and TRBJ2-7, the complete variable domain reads DGGITQSPKYLFRKEGQNVTLSCEQNLNHDAMYWYRQDPGQGLRLIYYSQIVNDFQKGDIAEGYSVSREKKESFPLTVTSAQKNPTAFYLCASSKIADSYEQYFGPGTRLTVT.

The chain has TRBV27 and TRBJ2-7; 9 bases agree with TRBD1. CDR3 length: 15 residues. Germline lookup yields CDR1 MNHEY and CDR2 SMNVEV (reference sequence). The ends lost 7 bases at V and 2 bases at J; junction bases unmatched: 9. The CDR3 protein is CASTSRGQGTYEQYF. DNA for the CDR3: TGTGCCAGCACCTCCCGGGGACAGGGAACCTACGAGCAGTACTTC.

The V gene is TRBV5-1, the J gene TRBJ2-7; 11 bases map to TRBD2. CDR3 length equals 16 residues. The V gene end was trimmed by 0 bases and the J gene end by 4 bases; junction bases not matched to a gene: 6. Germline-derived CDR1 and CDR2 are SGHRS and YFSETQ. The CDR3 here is CASSLGGLAVEYEQYF. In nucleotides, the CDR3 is TGCGCCAGCAGCTTGGGGGGACTAGCGGTAGAGTACGAGCAGTACTTC. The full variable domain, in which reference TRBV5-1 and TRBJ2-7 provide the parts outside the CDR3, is KAGVTQTPRYLIKTRGQQVTLSCSPISGHRSVSWYQQTPGQGLQFLFEYFSETQRNKGNFPGRFSGRQFSNSRSEMNVSTLELGDSALYLCASSLGGLAVEYEQYFGPGTRLTVT.

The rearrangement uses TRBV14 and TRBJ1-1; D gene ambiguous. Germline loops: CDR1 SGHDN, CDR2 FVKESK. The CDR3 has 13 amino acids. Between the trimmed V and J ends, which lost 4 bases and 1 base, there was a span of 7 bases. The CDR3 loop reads CASSLLRNTEAFF. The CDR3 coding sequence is TGTGCCAGCAGCCTACTACGGAACACTGAAGCTTTCTTT.

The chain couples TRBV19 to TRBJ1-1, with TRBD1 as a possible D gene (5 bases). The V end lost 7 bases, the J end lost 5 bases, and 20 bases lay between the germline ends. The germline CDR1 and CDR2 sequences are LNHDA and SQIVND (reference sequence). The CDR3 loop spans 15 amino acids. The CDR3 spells CASTPGRARGTEAFF. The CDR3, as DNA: TGTGCCAGTACTCCTGGGAGGGCGCGGGGGACTGAAGCTTTCTTT.

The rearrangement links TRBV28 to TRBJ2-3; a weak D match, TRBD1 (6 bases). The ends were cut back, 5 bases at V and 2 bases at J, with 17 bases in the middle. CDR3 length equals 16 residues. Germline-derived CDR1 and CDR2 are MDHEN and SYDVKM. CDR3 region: CASSGAGVPSTDTQYF. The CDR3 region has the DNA TGTGCCAGCAGTGGGGCAGGGGTCCCCTCCACAGATACGCAGTATTTT.

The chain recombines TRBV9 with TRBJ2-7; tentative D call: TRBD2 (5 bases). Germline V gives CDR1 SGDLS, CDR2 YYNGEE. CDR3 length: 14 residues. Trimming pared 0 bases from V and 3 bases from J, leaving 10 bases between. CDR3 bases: TGTGCCAGCAGCGTAGCTTGGGGAGTCTACGAGCAGTACTTC. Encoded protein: CASSVAWGVYEQYF.

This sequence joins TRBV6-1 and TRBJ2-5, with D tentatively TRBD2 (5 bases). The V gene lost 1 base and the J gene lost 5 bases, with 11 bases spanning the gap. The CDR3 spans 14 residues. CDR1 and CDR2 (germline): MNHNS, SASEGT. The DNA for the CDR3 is TGTGCCAGCAGTGAAGAGAGGGTAGGGGAGACCCAGTACTTC. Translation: CASSEERVGETQYF.